The table lists the clone carrying this TCR beta chain with many counts. The data belong to a study of esophageal squamous cell carcinoma under preoperative chemotherapy. TCRdb fed the PCR reads into MiXCR, producing one record per CDR3 protein. The table shows around 14,000 distinct CDR3 sequences, with about three fifths occurring only once. Noted time point: before preoperative PTX-NDP chemotherapy. The CDR3 extends over 16 amino acids. CDR1 is MNHNS, CDR2 SASEGT, per germline. Trimming shortened V by 0 bases and J by 0 bases, and 9 bases separated the two germline ends. This material was acquired from a patient given preoperative chemotherapy. The chain employs TRBV6-1 and TRBJ1-5; D remains ambiguous. The clonotype was recovered from a human donor with esophageal squamous cell carcinoma. The donor label of this sample is uncertain. CDR3 residues: CASSEARVYSNQPQHF. The DNA of the CDR3 is TGTGCCAGCAGTGAAGCGCGCGTATATAGCAATCAGCCCCAGCATTTT.